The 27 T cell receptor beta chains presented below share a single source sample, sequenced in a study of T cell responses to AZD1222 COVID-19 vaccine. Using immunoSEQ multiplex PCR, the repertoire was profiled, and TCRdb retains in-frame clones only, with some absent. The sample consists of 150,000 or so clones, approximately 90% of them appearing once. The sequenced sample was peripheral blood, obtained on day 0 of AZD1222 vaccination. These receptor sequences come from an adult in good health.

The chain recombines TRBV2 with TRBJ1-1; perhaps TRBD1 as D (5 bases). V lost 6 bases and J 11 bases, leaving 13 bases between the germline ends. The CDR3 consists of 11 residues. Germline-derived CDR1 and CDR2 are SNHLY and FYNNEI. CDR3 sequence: CASRARDGAFF. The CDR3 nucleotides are TGTGCCAGCAGAGCCAGGGACGGGGCTTTCTTT.

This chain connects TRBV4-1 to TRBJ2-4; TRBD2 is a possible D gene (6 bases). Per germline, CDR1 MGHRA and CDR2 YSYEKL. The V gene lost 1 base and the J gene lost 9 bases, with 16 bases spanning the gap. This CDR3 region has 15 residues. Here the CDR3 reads CASSQAGGKVAIQYF. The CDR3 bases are TGCGCCAGCAGCCAAGCCGGGGGAAAGGTCGCCATTCAGTACTTC.

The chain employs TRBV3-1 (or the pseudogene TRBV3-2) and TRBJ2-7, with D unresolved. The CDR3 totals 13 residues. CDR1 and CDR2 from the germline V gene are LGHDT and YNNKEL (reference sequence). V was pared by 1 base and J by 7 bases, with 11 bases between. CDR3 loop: CASSQVSAREQYF. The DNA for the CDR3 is TGTGCCAGCAGCCAAGTGTCAGCTCGGGAGCAGTACTTC.

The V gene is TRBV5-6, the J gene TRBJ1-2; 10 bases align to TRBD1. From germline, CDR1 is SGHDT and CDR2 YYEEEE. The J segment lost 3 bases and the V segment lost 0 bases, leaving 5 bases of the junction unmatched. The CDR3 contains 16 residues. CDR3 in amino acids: CASSLGGTGADYGYTF. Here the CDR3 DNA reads TGTGCCAGCAGCTTGGGAGGGACAGGGGCCGACTATGGCTACACCTTC.

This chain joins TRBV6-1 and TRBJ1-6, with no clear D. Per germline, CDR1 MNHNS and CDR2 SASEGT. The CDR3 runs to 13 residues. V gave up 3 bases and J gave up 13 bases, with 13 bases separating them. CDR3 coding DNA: TGTGCCAGCAGTGACCCACAATTCGGCCCCCTCCACTTT. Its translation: CASSDPQFGPLHF.

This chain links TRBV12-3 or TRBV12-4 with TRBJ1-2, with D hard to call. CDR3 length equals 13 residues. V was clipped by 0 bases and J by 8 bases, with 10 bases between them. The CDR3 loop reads CASSLAAGGGYTF. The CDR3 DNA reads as TGTGCCAGCAGTTTAGCGGCCGGAGGGGGCTACACCTTC.

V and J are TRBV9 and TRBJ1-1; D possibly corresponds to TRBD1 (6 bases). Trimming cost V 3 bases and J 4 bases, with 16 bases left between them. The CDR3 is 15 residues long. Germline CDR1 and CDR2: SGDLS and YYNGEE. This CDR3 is CASSAQPRGSTEAFF. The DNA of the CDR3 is TGTGCCAGCAGCGCCCAACCCAGGGGTTCCACTGAAGCTTTCTTT.

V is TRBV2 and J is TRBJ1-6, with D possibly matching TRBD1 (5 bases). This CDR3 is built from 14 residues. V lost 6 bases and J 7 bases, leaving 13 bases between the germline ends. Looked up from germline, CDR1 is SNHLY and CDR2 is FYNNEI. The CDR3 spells CASSGGAGNSPLHF. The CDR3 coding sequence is TGTGCCAGCAGCGGGGGAGCCGGAAATTCACCCCTCCACTTT.

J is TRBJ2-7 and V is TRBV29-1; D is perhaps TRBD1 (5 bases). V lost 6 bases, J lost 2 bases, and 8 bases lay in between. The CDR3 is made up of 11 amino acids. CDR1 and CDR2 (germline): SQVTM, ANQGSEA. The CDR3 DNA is TGCAGCGTCCAGGGCGCCTACGAGCAGTACTTC. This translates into CSVQGAYEQYF.

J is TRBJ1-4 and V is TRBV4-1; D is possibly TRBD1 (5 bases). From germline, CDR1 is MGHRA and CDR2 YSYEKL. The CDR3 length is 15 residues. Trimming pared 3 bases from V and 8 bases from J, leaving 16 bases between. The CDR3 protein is CASSQGLGLQEKLFF. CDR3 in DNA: TGCGCCAGCAGCCAGGGTCTGGGACTGCAGGAAAAACTGTTTTTT.

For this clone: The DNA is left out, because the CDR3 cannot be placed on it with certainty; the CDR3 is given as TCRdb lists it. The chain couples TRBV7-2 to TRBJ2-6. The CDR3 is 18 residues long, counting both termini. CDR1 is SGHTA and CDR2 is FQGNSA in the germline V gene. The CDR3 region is CASSSTFGAGSGANVLTF.

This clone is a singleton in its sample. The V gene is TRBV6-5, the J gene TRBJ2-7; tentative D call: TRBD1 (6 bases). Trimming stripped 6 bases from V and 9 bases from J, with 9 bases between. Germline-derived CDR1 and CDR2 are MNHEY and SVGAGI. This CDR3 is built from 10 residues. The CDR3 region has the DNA TGTGCCAGCAGCACAGGGACGCAGTACTTC. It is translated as CASSTGTQYF.

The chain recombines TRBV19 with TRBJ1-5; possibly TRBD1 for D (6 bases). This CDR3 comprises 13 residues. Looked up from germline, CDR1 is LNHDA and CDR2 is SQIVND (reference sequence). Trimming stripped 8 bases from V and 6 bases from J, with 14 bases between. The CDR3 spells CASVGAVGQPQHF. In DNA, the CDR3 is TGTGCCAGTGTGGGGGCAGTGGGTCAGCCCCAGCATTTT. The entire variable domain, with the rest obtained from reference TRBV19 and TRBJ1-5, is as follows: DGGITQSPKYLFRKEGQNVTLSCEQNLNHDAMYWYRQDPGQGLRLIYYSQIVNDFQKGDIAEGYSVSREKKESFPLTVTSAQKNPTAFYLCASVGAVGQPQHFGDGTRLSIL.

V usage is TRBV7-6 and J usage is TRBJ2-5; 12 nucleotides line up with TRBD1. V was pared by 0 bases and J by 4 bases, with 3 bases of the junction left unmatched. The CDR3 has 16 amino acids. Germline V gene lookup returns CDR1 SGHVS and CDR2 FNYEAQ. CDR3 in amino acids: CASSLAGQGAAETQYF. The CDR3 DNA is TGTGCCAGCAGCTTAGCGGGACAGGGGGCCGCAGAGACCCAGTACTTC.

The CDR3 DNA reads as TGTGCCAGCAGTGGCAGGGGACAGGGGTCAAATAATTCACCCCTCCACTTT. Translating gives CASSGRGQGSNNSPLHF. This sequence joins TRBV6-1 and TRBJ1-6; 10 bases align to TRBD1. V lost 4 bases, J lost 5 bases, and 8 bases stayed unmatched. Germline V lookup: CDR1 MNHNS, CDR2 SASEGT. The CDR3 covers 17 residues.

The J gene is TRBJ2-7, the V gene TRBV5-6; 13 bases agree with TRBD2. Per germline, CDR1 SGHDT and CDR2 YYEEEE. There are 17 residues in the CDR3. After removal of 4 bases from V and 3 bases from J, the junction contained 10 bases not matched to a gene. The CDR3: CASSRTSGGGFIYEQYF. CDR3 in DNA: TGTGCCAGCAGCCGGACTAGCGGGGGTGGATTTATCTACGAGCAGTACTTC.

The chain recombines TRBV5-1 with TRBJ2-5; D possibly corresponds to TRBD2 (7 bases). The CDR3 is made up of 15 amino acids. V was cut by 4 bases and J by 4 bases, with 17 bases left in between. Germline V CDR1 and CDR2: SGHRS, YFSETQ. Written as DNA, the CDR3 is TGCGCCAGCAGCACGTCGGCGGGGGCCGGAGAGACCCAGTACTTC. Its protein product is CASSTSAGAGETQYF.

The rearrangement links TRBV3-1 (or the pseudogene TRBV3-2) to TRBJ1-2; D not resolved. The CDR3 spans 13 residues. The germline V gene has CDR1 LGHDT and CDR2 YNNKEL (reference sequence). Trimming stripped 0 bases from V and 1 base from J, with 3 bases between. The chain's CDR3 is CASSQEGNYGYTF. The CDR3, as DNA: TGTGCCAGCAGCCAAGAGGGTAACTATGGCTACACCTTC.

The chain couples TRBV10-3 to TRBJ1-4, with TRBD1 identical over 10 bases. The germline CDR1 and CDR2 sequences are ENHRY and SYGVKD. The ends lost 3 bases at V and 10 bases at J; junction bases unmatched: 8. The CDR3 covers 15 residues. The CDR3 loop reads CAISDKGQGFVKLFF. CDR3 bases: TGTGCCATCAGTGACAAGGGACAGGGGTTTGTAAAACTGTTTTTT.

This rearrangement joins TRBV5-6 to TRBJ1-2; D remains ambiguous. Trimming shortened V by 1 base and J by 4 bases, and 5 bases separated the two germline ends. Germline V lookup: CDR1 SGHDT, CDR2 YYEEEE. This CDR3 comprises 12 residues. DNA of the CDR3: TGTGCCAGCAGCTTGTTCAGCTATGGCTACACCTTC. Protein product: CASSLFSYGYTF.

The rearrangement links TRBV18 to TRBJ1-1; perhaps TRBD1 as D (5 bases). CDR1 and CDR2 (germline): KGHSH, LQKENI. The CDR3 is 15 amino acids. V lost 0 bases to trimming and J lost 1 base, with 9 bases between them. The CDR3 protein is CASSPPYRGNTEAFF. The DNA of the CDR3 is TGTGCCAGCTCACCACCATATAGGGGGAACACTGAAGCTTTCTTT.

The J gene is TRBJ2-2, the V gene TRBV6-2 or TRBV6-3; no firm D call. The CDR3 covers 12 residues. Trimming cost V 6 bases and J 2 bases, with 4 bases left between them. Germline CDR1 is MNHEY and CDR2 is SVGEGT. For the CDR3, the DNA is TGTGCCAGCAGCTTTAACACCGGGGAGCTGTTTTTT. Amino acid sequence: CASSFNTGELFF.

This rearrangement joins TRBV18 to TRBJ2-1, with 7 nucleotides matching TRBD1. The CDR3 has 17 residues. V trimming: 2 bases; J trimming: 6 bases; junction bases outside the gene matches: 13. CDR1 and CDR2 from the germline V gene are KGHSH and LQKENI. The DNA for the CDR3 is TGTGCCAGCTCACCAGACTTAACCGACAGGGATTCCAATGAGCAGTTCTTC. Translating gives CASSPDLTDRDSNEQFF.

CDR3 coding DNA: TGTGCCAGTAGTAGTGTGGAGAGCCAAGAGACCCAGTACTTC. Translation gives CASSSVESQETQYF. The rearrangement joins TRBV19 to TRBJ2-5; D ambiguous. V lost 4 bases and J lost 1, with 10 bases in between. CDR1 is LNHDA, CDR2 SQIVND, per germline (reference sequence). This CDR3 spans 14 amino acids.

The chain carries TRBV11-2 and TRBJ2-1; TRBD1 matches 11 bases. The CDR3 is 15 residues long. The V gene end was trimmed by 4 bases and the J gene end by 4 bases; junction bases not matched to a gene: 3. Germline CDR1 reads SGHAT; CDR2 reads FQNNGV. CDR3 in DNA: TGTGCCAGCAGCTCCGGGACAGGGGGTTACAATGAGCAGTTCTTC. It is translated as CASSSGTGGYNEQFF.

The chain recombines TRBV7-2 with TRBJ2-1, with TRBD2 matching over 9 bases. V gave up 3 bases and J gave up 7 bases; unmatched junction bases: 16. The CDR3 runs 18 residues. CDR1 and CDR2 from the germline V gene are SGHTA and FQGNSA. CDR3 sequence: CASSFFSVGSGGGNEQFF. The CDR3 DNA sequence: TGTGCCAGCAGCTTCTTCTCGGTTGGTAGCGGGGGCGGGAATGAGCAGTTCTTC.

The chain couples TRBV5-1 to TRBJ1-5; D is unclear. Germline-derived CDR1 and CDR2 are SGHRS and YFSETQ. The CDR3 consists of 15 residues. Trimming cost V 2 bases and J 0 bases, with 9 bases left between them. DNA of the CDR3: TGCGCCAGCAGCTTTCGGGGTGATAGCAATCAGCCCCAGCATTTT. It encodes CASSFRGDSNQPQHF.